The 3 T cell receptor beta chains below were found in one sample sequenced in a study of blood T cell repertoires in COVID-19. Produced via immunoSEQ multiplex PCR; TCRdb's table is partial and in-frame only. The table has about 220,000 clones, around 82% seen once. Sequenced sample: peripheral blood. These receptors came from a woman under 40 who had recovered from COVID-19.

This chain joins TRBV5-1 and TRBJ2-2; D is ambiguous. Deletions cut 6 bases from V and 7 bases from J, with 10 bases between. Germline V gene lookup returns CDR1 SGHRS and CDR2 YFSETQ. The CDR3 has 12 amino acids. The CDR3 DNA reads as TGCGCCAGCACCTCTTCTTTCGGGGAGCTGTTTTTT. Translating gives CASTSSFGELFF. Together with reference TRBV5-1 and TRBJ2-2, the CDR3 gives the full variable domain: KAGVTQTPRYLIKTRGQQVTLSCSPISGHRSVSWYQQTPGQGLQFLFEYFSETQRNKGNFPGRFSGRQFSNSRSEMNVSTLELGDSALYLCASTSSFGELFFGEGSRLTVL.

The genes are TRBV5-5 and TRBJ2-7; TRBD2 might be the D (5 bases). CDR3 length: 15 residues. V lost 5 bases and J 0 bases, leaving 15 bases between the germline ends. CDR1 and CDR2 (germline): SGHKS, YYEKEE (reference sequence). In DNA form, the CDR3 reads TGTGCCAGCAGTCACGACTATCCGAGCTCCTACGAGCAGTACTTC. Translated, it gives CASSHDYPSSYEQYF.

This chain connects TRBV30 to TRBJ1-6; possibly TRBD1 for D (6 bases). The CDR3 loop spans 16 amino acids. Trimming cost V 4 bases and J 8 bases, with 21 bases left between them. The germline gives CDR1 GTSNPN, CDR2 SVGIG (reference sequence). CDR3 coding DNA: TGTGCCTGGATCCAAGGGGGGGGCCCAGGGGATTCACCCCTCCACTTT. It specifies CAWIQGGGPGDSPLHF. Complete variable domain (other parts from reference TRBV30 and TRBJ1-6): SQTIHQWPATLVQPVGSPLSLECTVEGTSNPNLYWYRQAAGRGLQLLFYSVGIGQISSEVPQNLSASRPQDRQFILSSKKLLLSDSGFYLCAWIQGGGPGDSPLHFGNGTRLTVT.